Listed here are 27 T cell receptor beta chains from one sample, sequenced in a study of blood T cell repertoires in COVID-19. Only in-frame clones appear in the TCRdb table, and some are missing; sequencing was by immunoSEQ multiplex PCR. The repertoire holds some 110,000 clones, with over 65% as singletons. Material for sequencing was peripheral blood. The receptors derive from a man between 60 and 75 years old with acute or convalescent COVID-19.

This clone was recorded only once. This chain uses TRBV5-4 with TRBJ2-3, with 10 bases fitting TRBD1. Germline CDR1 and CDR2: SGHNT and YYREEE (reference sequence). V gave up 4 bases and J gave up 0 bases; unmatched junction bases: 11. The CDR3 runs to 18 residues. In DNA form, the CDR3 reads TGTGCCAGCAGCCGGGGGGGACAGGGGTTACGTAGCACAGATACGCAGTATTTT. Translation: CASSRGGQGLRSTDTQYF.

V gene TRBV6-2 or TRBV6-3 combines with J gene TRBJ1-1, with a weak D call TRBD1 (5 bases). CDR1 is MNHEY and CDR2 is SVGEGT in the germline V gene. This CDR3 has 12 residues. With 6 bases removed from V and 3 bases from J, the gap between germline ends came to 8 bases. The CDR3 DNA sequence: TGTGCCAGCAGCCTGGGGCACACTGAAGCTTTCTTT. Amino acid sequence: CASSLGHTEAFF.

V usage is TRBV5-1 and J usage is TRBJ1-3, with D unclear. This CDR3 is built from 14 residues. Looked up from germline, CDR1 is SGHRS and CDR2 is YFSETQ. Deletions cut 0 bases from V and 0 bases from J, with 4 bases between. CDR3 sequence reads: CASSLAVSGNTIYF. The CDR3 DNA reads TGCGCCAGCAGCTTGGCCGTCTCTGGAAACACCATATATTTT.

The chain has TRBV5-6 and TRBJ1-1; a weak D match, TRBD1 (6 bases). Germline CDR1 SGHDT, CDR2 YYEEEE. The CDR3 runs to 17 residues. The V gene lost 3 bases and the J gene lost 0 bases, with 18 bases spanning the gap. The CDR3 DNA reads TGTGCCAGCAGCTCGCGTCAGGGGCTCTATATGAACACTGAAGCTTTCTTT. Amino acids: CASSSRQGLYMNTEAFF.

The rearrangement joins TRBV3-1 (or the pseudogene TRBV3-2) to TRBJ1-3; D remains unclear. Trimming took off 1 base at V and 4 bases at J, with 20 bases between the two ends. Germline values: CDR1 LGHDT, CDR2 YNNKEL (reference sequence). The CDR3 is 18 residues long. The CDR3 DNA reads TGTGCCAGCAGCCAAGTGGACGAGGGAGGAGGGTCCGGAAACACCATATATTTT. Protein: CASSQVDEGGGSGNTIYF.

This chain joins TRBV2 and TRBJ2-2; 7 nucleotides line up with TRBD2. V lost 7 bases to trimming and J lost 8 bases; unmatched junction nucleotides: 10. Germline V gene data show CDR1 as SNHLY and CDR2 as FYNNEI. This CDR3 is 14 amino acids long. CDR3 residues: CASMFGGGLGELFF. The CDR3 nucleotides read TGTGCCAGCATGTTCGGGGGAGGGCTGGGGGAGCTGTTTTTT.

This chain uses TRBV30 with TRBJ1-2; maybe TRBD1 (5 bases). The CDR3 loop spans 12 amino acids. Germline V lookup: CDR1 GTSNPN, CDR2 SVGIG (reference sequence). V shed 7 bases and J shed 1 base, with 10 bases lying between them. The CDR3 is CASYDSNYGYTF. The DNA of the CDR3 is TGTGCCTCCTACGACAGTAACTATGGCTACACCTTC. The full variable domain, with the rest looked up from reference TRBV30 and TRBJ1-2, is SQTIHQWPATLVQPVGSPLSLECTVEGTSNPNLYWYRQAAGRGLQLLFYSVGIGQISSEVPQNLSASRPQDRQFILSSKKLLLSDSGFYLCASYDSNYGYTFGSGTRLTVV.

This chain joins TRBV6-5 and TRBJ2-7, with TRBD2 identical over 13 bases. CDR3 length: 15 amino acids. CDR1 MNHEY and CDR2 SVGAGI come from the germline V gene. V was clipped by 5 bases and J by 7 bases; unmatched bases: 8. The CDR3 DNA follows: TGTGCCAGCAGTCGAGGGACTAGCGGGGCGGAAGAGCAGTACGTC. This translates into CASSRGTSGAEEQYV.

V and J are TRBV5-4 and TRBJ1-6, with D hard to call. Trimming removed 4 bases at V and 7 bases at J, with 12 bases between. CDR1 and CDR2 from the germline V gene are SGHNT and YYREEE (reference sequence). The CDR3 runs to 14 residues. CDR3 DNA: TGTGCCAGCAGCCCCGAGACGGGAAATTCACCCCTCCACTTT. This translates into CASSPETGNSPLHF.

The rearrangement uses TRBV27 and TRBJ2-6, with D perhaps TRBD1 (5 bases). The CDR3 sequence is 13 residues long. V lost 4 bases and J lost 14, with 15 bases in between. In germline, CDR1 is MNHEY, CDR2 SMNVEV (reference sequence). The CDR3 region has the DNA TGTGCCAGCAGTTCAGGGCTGACCCAATTCCTGACTTTC. It encodes CASSSGLTQFLTF. Drawing the rest from reference TRBV27 and TRBJ2-6, the complete variable domain is EAQVTQNPRYLITVTGKKLTVTCSQNMNHEYMSWYRQDPGLGLRQIYYSMNVEVTDKGDVPEGYKVSRKEKRNFPLILESPSPNQTSLYFCASSSGLTQFLTFGAGSRLTVL.

V and J are TRBV7-6 and TRBJ2-3; 10 positions agree with TRBD2. This CDR3 has 14 amino acids. Germline assignment: CDR1 SGHVS and CDR2 FNYEAQ. Trimming removed 8 bases from V and 7 bases from J; junction bases left unmatched: 9. The CDR3 protein is CASGLAGVGYTQYF. CDR3 nucleotide sequence: TGTGCCAGCGGTCTAGCGGGAGTTGGATATACGCAGTATTTT.

The chain carries TRBV7-8 and TRBJ2-6, with unresolved D. Germline V gene sequence: CDR1 SGHVS, CDR2 FQNEAQ. CDR3 length equals 16 residues. Trimming removed 2 bases at V and 0 bases at J, with 8 bases between. CDR3 in amino acids: CASSLQRSSGANVLTF. CDR3 in DNA: TGTGCCAGCAGCTTACAACGGAGCTCTGGGGCCAACGTCCTGACTTTC. The full variable domain, in which reference TRBV7-8 and TRBJ2-6 provide the parts outside the CDR3, is GAGVSQSPRYKVAKRGQDVALRCDPISGHVSLFWYQQALGQGPEFLTYFQNEAQLDKSGLPSDRFFAERPEGSVSTLKIQRTQQEDSAVYLCASSLQRSSGANVLTFGAGSRLTVL.

This clone was seen a single time. The chain employs TRBV15 and TRBJ1-5; 10 bases map to TRBD1. Trimming took 4 bases from V and 5 from J; bases not matched to a gene: 5. CDR1 is LNHNV and CDR2 is YYDKDF in the germline V gene (reference sequence). The CDR3 contains 15 residues. The CDR3: CATSKGQGNYQPQHF. The CDR3 nucleotides are TGTGCCACCAGCAAGGGACAGGGGAACTATCAGCCCCAGCATTTT.

The V and J genes are TRBV5-1 and TRBJ1-1, with TRBD1 matching 8 bases. In germline, CDR1 is SGHRS, CDR2 YFSETQ. The CDR3 covers 14 residues. With V trimmed by 3 bases and J by 1 base, 2 bases remained unmatched. CDR3 sequence (DNA): TGCGCCAGCAGCTCCGGGACAGGGAACACTGAAGCTTTCTTT. Protein product: CASSSGTGNTEAFF.

In nucleotides, the CDR3 is TGTGCCAGCAGCTTAGCACCGACAGGGGTACTAGATACGCAGTATTTT. Protein sequence: CASSLAPTGVLDTQYF. The chain has TRBV7-2 and TRBJ2-3; 8 nucleotides line up with TRBD1. V trimming: 0 bases; J trimming: 5 bases; junction bases outside the gene matches: 7. Germline V lookup: CDR1 SGHTA, CDR2 FQGNSA. CDR3 length: 16 amino acids.

The chain carries TRBV18 and TRBJ2-5; weak D call: TRBD1 (6 bases). The CDR3 consists of 13 residues. The V gene lost 5 bases and the J gene lost 4 bases, with 11 bases spanning the gap. Germline assignment: CDR1 KGHSH and CDR2 LQKENI. The chain's CDR3 is CASSKTGTETQYF. CDR3 sequence (DNA): TGTGCCAGCTCAAAAACAGGGACAGAGACCCAGTACTTC.

The table lists this clone with a count of one. The V gene is TRBV2, the J gene TRBJ1-2; D gene uncertain. Trimming removed 4 bases at V and 7 bases at J, with 10 bases between. There are 12 residues in the CDR3. Germline V lookup: CDR1 SNHLY, CDR2 FYNNEI. The CDR3 DNA is TGTGCCAGCAGTGCAGATGAGGGTGGCTACACCTTC. This encodes CASSADEGGYTF.

The V call is TRBV28, the J call TRBJ2-7; possible D gene TRBD2, 6 bases. Trimming removed 4 bases from V and 3 bases from J, with 16 bases in between. The CDR3 has 15 residues. Germline V CDR1 and CDR2: MDHEN, SYDVKM. This CDR3 is CASSSRRRTIYEQYF. CDR3 nucleotide sequence: TGTGCCAGCAGTTCCCGTAGACGGACTATCTACGAGCAGTACTTC.

The chain combines TRBV9 with TRBJ2-3; possibly TRBD1 for D (6 bases). Germline assignment: CDR1 SGDLS and CDR2 YYNGEE. The CDR3 totals 15 residues. V gave up 2 bases and J gave up 4 bases, with 14 bases separating them. CDR3 sequence (DNA): TGTGCCAGCAGCGTCACAGGGACCCTTCCAGATACGCAGTATTTT. Translating it yields CASSVTGTLPDTQYF.

This clone was picked up one time. The chain combines TRBV28 with TRBJ2-1; a possible D gene is TRBD2 (6 bases). The CDR3 is 16 residues long. With 6 bases removed from V and 1 base from J, the gap between germline ends came to 16 bases. Germline CDR1 reads MDHEN; CDR2 reads SYDVKM. The DNA of the CDR3 is TGTGCCAGCAGCCCCCTGCTGGCGGGATCCTACAATGAGCAGTTCTTC. It specifies CASSPLLAGSYNEQFF.

This clone was detected only a few times. The chain recombines TRBV25-1 with TRBJ1-6, with 10 nucleotides matching TRBD1. Germline V lookup: CDR1 MGHDK, CDR2 SYGVNS. The CDR3 consists of 12 residues. Germline trimming cut 9 bases from V and 15 bases from J; bases unmatched to any gene: 8. This CDR3 is CASGTGARHLHF. CDR3 sequence (DNA): TGTGCCAGTGGGACAGGGGCGCGACACCTCCACTTT.

V usage is TRBV2 and J usage is TRBJ1-1; D uncertain. Looked up from germline, CDR1 is SNHLY and CDR2 is FYNNEI. Trimming removed 4 bases at V and 2 bases at J, with 8 bases between. The CDR3 has 13 residues. The CDR3 reads CASSGHPNTEAFF. DNA for the CDR3: TGTGCCAGCAGTGGACACCCAAACACTGAAGCTTTCTTT. The full variable domain, with the rest looked up from reference TRBV2 and TRBJ1-1, is EPEVTQTPSHQVTQMGQEVILRCVPISNHLYFYWYRQILGQKVEFLVSFYNNEISEKSEIFDDQFSVERPDGSNFTLKIRSTKLEDSAMYFCASSGHPNTEAFFGQGTRLTVV.

CDR3 sequence (DNA): TGTGCCAGCAGCTTGATCGACTTCGGCACTGAAGCTTTCTTT. It codes for CASSLIDFGTEAFF. V and J are TRBV5-6 and TRBJ1-1; D uncertain. The CDR3 has 14 residues. Trimming stripped 1 base from V and 4 bases from J, with 11 bases between. Germline lookup yields CDR1 SGHDT and CDR2 YYEEEE. The full variable domain, with the rest looked up from reference TRBV5-6 and TRBJ1-1, is DAGVTQSPTHLIKTRGQQVTLRCSPKSGHDTVSWYQQALGQGPQFIFQYYEEEERQRGNFPDRFSGHQFPNYSSELNVNALLLGDSALYLCASSLIDFGTEAFFGQGTRLTVV.

The rearrangement links TRBV4-2 to TRBJ2-1; a weak D match, TRBD2 (6 bases). With 0 bases removed from V and 4 bases from J, the gap between germline ends came to 13 bases. The CDR3 sequence is 16 residues long. In germline, CDR1 is LGHNA, CDR2 YNFKEQ. CDR3 nucleotide sequence: TGTGCCAGCAGCCAAGATTTGGGGGGTGCGTACAATGAGCAGTTCTTC. Protein sequence: CASSQDLGGAYNEQFF.

The rearrangement joins TRBV11-2 to TRBJ2-7; tentatively, D is TRBD2 (6 bases). CDR3 length equals 15 residues. From germline, CDR1 is SGHAT and CDR2 FQNNGV. The V end lost 1 base, the J end lost 2 bases, and 12 bases lay between the germline ends. CDR3 nucleotide sequence: TGTGCCAGCAGCTTAGGGGGGGACCGAACCTACGAGCAGTACTTC. Its translation is CASSLGGDRTYEQYF. The whole variable domain, filled in from reference TRBV11-2 and TRBJ2-7, reads EAGVAQSPRYKIIEKRQSVAFWCNPISGHATLYWYQQILGQGPKLLIQFQNNGVVDDSQLPKDRFSAERLKGVDSTLKIQPAKLEDSAVYLCASSLGGDRTYEQYFGPGTRLTVT.

The rearrangement uses TRBV19 and TRBJ2-5; 14 bases line up with TRBD2. Trimming took 1 base from V and 4 from J; bases not matched to a gene: 2. The CDR3 spans 16 residues. From germline, CDR1 is LNHDA and CDR2 SQIVND (reference sequence). The CDR3 DNA reads TGTGCCAGTAGTATAGGGACTAGCGGGAGGACAGAGACCCAGTACTTC. Protein: CASSIGTSGRTETQYF. Full variable domain (remainder filled in from reference TRBV19 and TRBJ2-5): DGGITQSPKYLFRKEGQNVTLSCEQNLNHDAMYWYRQDPGQGLRLIYYSQIVNDFQKGDIAEGYSVSREKKESFPLTVTSAQKNPTAFYLCASSIGTSGRTETQYFGPGTRLLVL.

The chain couples TRBV9 to TRBJ2-2; D possibly corresponds to TRBD2 (5 bases). The CDR3 spans 16 residues. V was clipped by 0 bases and J by 5 bases, with 14 bases between them. Germline V gene sequence: CDR1 SGDLS, CDR2 YYNGEE. The CDR3 bases are TGTGCCAGCAGCGTAGATGACTACCCGGCGACCGGGGAGCTGTTTTTT. Translation gives CASSVDDYPATGELFF.